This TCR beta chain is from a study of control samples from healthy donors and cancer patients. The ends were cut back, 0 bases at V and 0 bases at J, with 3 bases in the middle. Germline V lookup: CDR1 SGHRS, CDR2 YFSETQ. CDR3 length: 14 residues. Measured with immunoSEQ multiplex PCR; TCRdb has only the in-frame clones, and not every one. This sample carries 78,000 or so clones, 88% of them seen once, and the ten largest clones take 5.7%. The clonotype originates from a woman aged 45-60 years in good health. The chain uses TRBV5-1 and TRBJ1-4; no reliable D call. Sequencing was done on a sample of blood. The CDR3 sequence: CASSLGATNEKLFF. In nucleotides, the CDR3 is TGCGCCAGCAGCTTGGGTGCAACTAATGAAAAACTGTTTTTT. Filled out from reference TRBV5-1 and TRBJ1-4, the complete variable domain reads KAGVTQTPRYLIKTRGQQVTLSCSPISGHRSVSWYQQTPGQGLQFLFEYFSETQRNKGNFPGRFSGRQFSNSRSEMNVSTLELGDSALYLCASSLGATNEKLFFGSGTQLSVL.